The rows below give T cell receptor beta chains drawn from one sample of a study of cytomegalovirus exposure and HLA in healthy donors. Repertoires were generated with immunoSEQ multiplex PCR, while TCRdb's copy carries only in-frame clones and drops some. The sample includes more than 90,000 clones, around four fifths seen only once; the top ten take about 7%. The sequenced sample consisted of PBMCs. All receptors derive from a man between 40 and 49 years old in good health and CMV-seropositive. CDR3s include the opening cysteine and the closing phenylalanine or tryptophan. A D gene is named only where the DNA matches it firmly. The listing skips clone size in some rows; elsewhere it reads once, few, many or a size class.

j_gene	abundance	v_gene	d_gene	CDR3nt	CDR3aa
TRBJ2-1	once	TRBV7-3	-	TGTGCCAGCAGCGCCGACAGGTTGGGCAATGAGCAGTTCTTC	CASSADRLGNEQFF
TRBJ1-2	-	TRBV6-6	-	TGTGCCAGCAGTTACTCAAATTACAAGTCTAACTATGGCTACACCTTC	CASSYSNYKSNYGYTF
TRBJ2-2	-	TRBV7-8	TRBD2	TGTGCCAGCAGCTCGGGACTAGCGGGAAACACCGGGGAGCTGTTTTTT	CASSSGLAGNTGELFF
TRBJ2-3	once	TRBV7-3	TRBD2	TGTGCCAGCAGCGAAATCGGGACTAGCTCAGATACGCAGTATTTT	CASSEIGTSSDTQYF
TRBJ1-5	-	TRBV5-6	-	TGTGCCAGCAGCTTGCGGGAATTGACCGGGGCCCAGCATTTT	CASSLRELTGAQHF
TRBJ2-5	-	TRBV7-9	TRBD2	TGTGCCAGCAGCTTCCTGGGGGGGGACGGGGAGACCCAGTACTTC	CASSFLGGDGETQYF
TRBJ2-3	-	TRBV9	TRBD2	TGTGCCAGCAGCGTAGGGGGAGCGGGGCCCGGGGATACGCAGTATTTT	CASSVGGAGPGDTQYF
TRBJ1-3	-	TRBV5-1	-	TGCGCCAGCAGCTTGGCTGGGAGCTCTGGAAACACCATATATTTT	CASSLAGSSGNTIYF
TRBJ2-3	-	TRBV29-1	TRBD2	TGCAGCGTTGAAGATCTTCCCCTAGCGGGGTACACAGATACGCAGTATTTT	CSVEDLPLAGYTDTQYF
TRBJ2-7	-	TRBV6-1	TRBD1	TGTGCCAGCAGGGCAGGGGGCATTTACGAGCAGTACTTC	CASRAGGIYEQYF
TRBJ2-1	few	TRBV4-3	TRBD2	TGCGCCAGCAGCCAAGAAGCGGGACTAGAGGGTGAGCAGTTCTTC	CASSQEAGLEGEQFF
TRBJ2-7	-	TRBV7-2	-	TGTGCCAGCAGCTTAGCCACAGAAACGCGCCTATACTTC	CASSLATETRLYF
TRBJ1-5	-	TRBV5-1	-	TGCGCCAGCAGAATAGGTCCAGCGAATCAGCCCCAGCATTTT	CASRIGPANQPQHF
TRBJ2-7	-	TRBV10-1	TRBD2	TGCGCCAGCAGAACTAGCGGGAGTCTCTACGAGCAGTACTTC	CASRTSGSLYEQYF
TRBJ2-5	-	TRBV6-1	TRBD1	TGTGCCAGCAGTGAAAACCAGCAGGGGGCCCAGTACTTC	CASSENQQGAQYF
TRBJ2-5	once	TRBV5-1	-	TGCGCCAGCAGCTTTAGTCAAGAGACCCAGTACTTC	CASSFSQETQYF
TRBJ2-7	-	TRBV11-2	TRBD2	TGTGCCAGCAGCTCCCCCCGGACTAGCGGGTTCTCCTACGAGCAGTACTTC	CASSSPRTSGFSYEQYF
TRBJ2-1	-	TRBV13	-	TGTGCCAGCAGCTCTAGATACAATGAGCAGTTCTTC	CASSSRYNEQFF